Listed here are 20 T cell receptor beta chains from one sample, sequenced in a study of T-cell reconstitution after alpha-beta-depleted transplantation in children. Unique molecular identifiers were incorporated into the prepared TCRbeta library. TCRdb independently ran MiXCR on the PCR reads; one entry per CDR3 protein. This table has more than 450,000 distinct CDR3 sequences, 18% appearing once. Source: PBMCs from the stem cell graft donor, taken from the stem cell graft. The receptors shown here come from a human donor who donated a stem cell graft to a child with acute lymphoblastic leukemia.

The genes are TRBV5-1 and TRBJ2-3; 14 bases match TRBD2. The CDR3 has 17 residues. After removal of 1 base from V and 4 bases from J, the junction contained 5 bases not matched to a gene. Per germline, CDR1 SGHRS and CDR2 YFSETQ. CDR3 loop: CASSLMTSGRVADTQYF. CDR3 sequence (DNA): TGCGCCAGCAGCTTGATGACTAGCGGGAGGGTAGCAGATACGCAGTATTTT. The full variable domain, completed using reference TRBV5-1 and TRBJ2-3, is KAGVTQTPRYLIKTRGQQVTLSCSPISGHRSVSWYQQTPGQGLQFLFEYFSETQRNKGNFPGRFSGRQFSNSRSEMNVSTLELGDSALYLCASSLMTSGRVADTQYFGPGTRLTVL.

This clonotype was counted only a few times. J is TRBJ1-1 and V is TRBV10-3, with D tentatively TRBD1 (6 bases). V lost 0 bases to trimming and J lost 5 bases, with 10 bases between them. The CDR3 is made up of 14 amino acids. The germline V gene encodes CDR1 ENHRY and CDR2 SYGVKD. This CDR3 is CAISESNRVTEAFF. The CDR3 DNA sequence: TGTGCCATCAGTGAGTCTAACAGGGTAACTGAAGCTTTCTTT.

This clonotype appeared a few times. The J gene is TRBJ1-2, the V gene TRBV6-5; TRBD1 is a possible D gene (5 bases). V lost 2 bases and J 8 bases, leaving 21 bases between the germline ends. This CDR3 contains 16 residues. In germline, CDR1 is MNHEY, CDR2 SVGAGI. This chain's CDR3 is CASSYGDVGGVQGYTF. The CDR3 DNA is TGTGCCAGCAGTTACGGGGATGTGGGGGGAGTTCAGGGCTACACCTTC.

V and J are TRBV20-1 and TRBJ2-1; 8 bases map to TRBD2. CDR3 size: 14 residues. Germline values: CDR1 DFQATT, CDR2 SNEGSKA (reference sequence). Trimming removed 0 bases from V and 2 bases from J; junction bases left unmatched: 0. CDR3: CSARETSAYNEQFF. CDR3 DNA sequence: TGCAGTGCTAGAGAGACTAGCGCCTACAATGAGCAGTTCTTC.

The chain couples TRBV5-6 to TRBJ1-5, with a weak D call TRBD1 (6 bases). CDR1 is SGHDT, CDR2 YYEEEE, per germline. The ends were cut back, 0 bases at V and 4 bases at J, with 11 bases in the middle. The CDR3 consists of 15 residues. The CDR3 protein is CASSLGDIRNQPQHF. The DNA for the CDR3 is TGTGCCAGCAGCTTGGGGGACATAAGGAATCAGCCCCAGCATTTT.

The chain is built from TRBV3-1 and TRBJ2-5; TRBD2 might be the D (5 bases). CDR3 size: 13 residues. Germline CDR1 LGHDT, CDR2 YNNKEL (reference sequence). V was trimmed by 2 bases and J by 4 bases, leaving 8 bases between them. The CDR3, as DNA: TGTGCCAGCAGCCAATTGGCGGGAGAGACCCAGTACTTC. It specifies CASSQLAGETQYF.

This clonotype has more than one count but fewer than ten. The V gene is TRBV12-3 or TRBV12-4, the J gene TRBJ2-2, with D hard to call. CDR3 size: 15 residues. Trimming removed 3 bases at V and 2 bases at J, with 10 bases between. The CDR3 sequence: CASSFVGLNTGELFF. The DNA for the CDR3 is TGTGCCAGCAGTTTTGTAGGCCTCAACACCGGGGAGCTGTTTTTT.

The V gene is TRBV24-1, the J gene TRBJ2-1; D unclear. The ends were cut back, 9 bases at V and 5 bases at J, with 16 bases in the middle. The CDR3 consists of 14 residues. Per the germline V gene, CDR1 is KGHDR and CDR2 is SFDVKD. CDR3 loop: CATARAEQNNEQFF. The DNA of the CDR3 is TGTGCCACCGCCCGAGCCGAACAGAACAATGAGCAGTTCTTC.

This clonotype occurred a few times. The chain uses TRBV3-1 and TRBJ2-1; TRBD2 aligns across 9 bases. The CDR3 consists of 15 residues. V trimming: 1 base; J trimming: 7 bases; junction bases outside the gene matches: 5. Germline assignment: CDR1 LGHDT and CDR2 YNNKEL (reference sequence). Here the CDR3 reads CASSQALAGMNEQFF. Here the CDR3 DNA reads TGTGCCAGCAGCCAAGCCCTAGCGGGAATGAATGAGCAGTTCTTC.

The chain carries TRBV25-1 and TRBJ2-1; the D gene could be TRBD1 or TRBD2 (5 bases each). The CDR3 sequence is 13 residues long. The V gene's germline CDR1 is MGHDK and CDR2 SYGVNS. Trimming left V 6 bases short and J 4 bases short, with 10 bases between. CDR3 in DNA: TGTGCCAGCAGAGGGACCCTTTACAATGAGCAGTTCTTC. Translation gives CASRGTLYNEQFF.

The rearrangement uses TRBV5-1 and TRBJ2-7, with 12 bases aligning to TRBD1. Losses at the gene ends were 0 bases for V and 6 bases for J; bases not matched to a gene: 4. In germline, CDR1 is SGHRS, CDR2 YFSETQ. The CDR3 runs 15 residues. The CDR3 DNA follows: TGCGCCAGCAGCTTGGCGGGACAGGGGGCCGGCGAGCAGTACTTC. Amino acids: CASSLAGQGAGEQYF.

This clonotype was counted only a few times. The chain carries TRBV5-1 and TRBJ1-1; D possibly corresponds to TRBD1 (6 bases). The germline V gene encodes CDR1 SGHRS and CDR2 YFSETQ. The ends were cut back, 0 bases at V and 10 bases at J, with 16 bases in the middle. The CDR3 loop spans 14 amino acids. The CDR3 spells CASSLEGVGPRAFF. CDR3 DNA sequence: TGCGCCAGCAGCTTGGAGGGGGTCGGTCCGAGAGCTTTCTTT.

This clonotype has just a few counts. The chain couples TRBV29-1 to TRBJ1-2; perhaps TRBD1 as D (6 bases). Looked up from germline, CDR1 is SQVTM and CDR2 is ANQGSEA. The germline V and J ends were trimmed by 6 bases and 1 base, with 12 bases remaining between them. CDR3 length: 13 residues. CDR3 loop: CSVINRDNYGYTF. The DNA of the CDR3 is TGCAGCGTCATCAACAGGGATAACTATGGCTACACCTTC. Based on the CDR3 plus reference TRBV29-1 and TRBJ1-2, the full variable domain is SAVISQKPSRDICQRGTSLTIQCQVDSQVTMMFWYRQQPGQSLTLIATANQGSEATYESGFVIDKFPISRPNLTFSTLTVSNMSPEDSSIYLCSVINRDNYGYTFGSGTRLTVV.

This clonotype turned up a few times. V gene TRBV7-2 combines with J gene TRBJ2-1, with a possible D match to TRBD2 (5 bases). Germline V gene sequence: CDR1 SGHTA, CDR2 FQGNSA. Trimming pared 4 bases from V and 4 bases from J, leaving 17 bases between. This CDR3 region has 16 residues. CDR3 amino acids: CASSWSGSARYNEQFF. The CDR3, as DNA: TGTGCCAGCAGCTGGTCGGGAAGCGCGCGATACAATGAGCAGTTCTTC.

This clonotype has a handful of counts. The chain joins TRBV4-1 to TRBJ2-7; 13 bases line up with TRBD2. The CDR3 is made up of 17 amino acids. With V trimmed by 1 base and J by 7 bases, 10 bases remained unmatched. Germline CDR1 and CDR2: MGHRA and YSYEKL. Written as DNA, the CDR3 is TGCGCCAGCAGCCAAGGGCCCGGACTAGCGGGAGAGTCGGAGCAGTACTTC. It translates to CASSQGPGLAGESEQYF.

This clonotype came up a few times. This chain links TRBV5-6 with TRBJ2-7; tentatively, D is TRBD2 (6 bases). Trimming removed 4 bases from V and 0 bases from J, with 14 bases in between. The length of the CDR3 is 15 residues. Germline assignment: CDR1 SGHDT and CDR2 YYEEEE. CDR3 protein: CASSPGDGSSYEQYF. CDR3 sequence (DNA): TGTGCCAGCAGCCCCGGGGACGGGAGCTCCTACGAGCAGTACTTC.

The chain uses TRBV5-1 and TRBJ1-1, with D possibly TRBD1 on 5 matching bases. Germline loops: CDR1 SGHRS, CDR2 YFSETQ. There are 13 residues in the CDR3. CDR3 in DNA: TGCGCGCAGGGCGGCGGGGGAAACACTGAAGCTTTCTTT. The encoded protein is CAQGGGGNTEAFF.

The chain uses TRBV18 and TRBJ1-2; weak D call: TRBD1 (6 bases). Germline V gene lookup returns CDR1 KGHSH and CDR2 LQKENI. Trimming took 5 bases from V and 6 from J, leaving 16 bases between them. The CDR3 consists of 14 residues. In DNA, the CDR3 is TGTGCCAGCTCATCCAGACAGGCTATTGATGGCTACACCTTC. Amino acids: CASSSRQAIDGYTF.

The genes are TRBV24-1 and TRBJ2-1, with TRBD1 as a possible D gene (7 bases). Looked up from germline, CDR1 is KGHDR and CDR2 is SFDVKD. CDR3 length equals 17 residues. Trimming shortened V by 3 bases and J by 3 bases, and 17 bases separated the two germline ends. This CDR3 is CATSDRSGGLGYNEQFF. The CDR3 DNA is TGTGCCACCAGTGATCGCTCAGGGGGACTGGGCTACAATGAGCAGTTCTTC.

This clonotype was counted only a few times. CDR3 loop: CRPGQGSRGYTF. DNA for the CDR3: TGCAGACCGGGACAGGGGAGTCGGGGCTACACCTTC. The rearrangement links TRBV20-1 to TRBJ1-2, with 10 bases lining up with TRBD1. This CDR3 comprises 12 residues. CDR1 and CDR2 from the germline V gene are DFQATT and SNEGSKA (reference sequence).